This T cell receptor (beta chain) was sequenced for a study of blood T cells in healthy people across ages. Staff drew around 10 milliliters of peripheral blood from each donor. The CDR3 has 15 residues. The junction had 16 bases not matched to a gene; V was cut back by 4 bases and J by 11 bases. A J-beta primer mix and a sample-barcoded 5' primer were used in a second PCR of roughly 7 to 12 cycles. TCRdb itself ran the 5' RACE reads through MiXCR, one entry per CDR3 protein. Seen here are about 830,000 distinct CDR3 sequences, less than 80% observed once, and the top ten hold roughly 26%. The sample taken for sequencing was blood. The sequence came from a man aged 25 to 45 in good health. The chain is built from TRBV12-3 or TRBV12-4 and TRBJ2-5, with 7 bases lining up with TRBD1. The CDR3 coding sequence is TGTGCCAGCAGTTCCTCGACAGGGCCACCGAGGGAGCAGTACTTC. As protein: CASSSSTGPPREQYF.